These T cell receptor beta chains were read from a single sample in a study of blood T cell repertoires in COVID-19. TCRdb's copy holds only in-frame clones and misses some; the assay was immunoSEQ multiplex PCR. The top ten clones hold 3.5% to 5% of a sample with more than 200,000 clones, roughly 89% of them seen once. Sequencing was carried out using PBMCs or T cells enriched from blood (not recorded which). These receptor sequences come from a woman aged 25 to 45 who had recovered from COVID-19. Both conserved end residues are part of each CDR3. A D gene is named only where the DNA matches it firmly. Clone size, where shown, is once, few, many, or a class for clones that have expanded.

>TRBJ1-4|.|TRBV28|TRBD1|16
CASGETGLGPNEKLFF
TGTGCCAGCGGAGAGACAGGGCTGGGACCTAATGAAAAACTGTTTTTT
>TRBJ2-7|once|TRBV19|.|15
CASSIHMASSYEQYF
TGTGCCAGTAGTATACACATGGCCAGCTCCTACGAGCAGTACTTC
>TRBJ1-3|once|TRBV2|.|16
CASSVGRVSSGNTIYF
TGTGCCAGCAGTGTGGGGAGAGTGAGCTCTGGAAACACCATATATTTT
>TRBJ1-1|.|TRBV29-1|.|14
CSVVGGRPDTEAFF
TGCAGCGTTGTCGGGGGTAGGCCGGACACTGAAGCTTTCTTT
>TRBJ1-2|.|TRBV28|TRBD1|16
CASSQPPGQGNYGYTF
TGTGCCAGCAGCCAACCGCCCGGACAGGGTAACTATGGCTACACCTTC
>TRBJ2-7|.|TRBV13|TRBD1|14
CASSLGQPPHEQYF
TGTGCCAGCAGCCTGGGACAGCCTCCCCACGAGCAGTACTTC
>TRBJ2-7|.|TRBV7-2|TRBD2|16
CASSFEAAGGYDEQYF
TGTGCCAGCAGCTTCGAAGCAGCGGGGGGCTACGACGAGCAGTACTTC
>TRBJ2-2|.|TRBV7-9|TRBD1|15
CASSPGQGTHRELFF
TGTGCCAGCAGCCCGGGACAGGGGACACACCGGGAGCTGTTTTTT
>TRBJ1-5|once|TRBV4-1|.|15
CASSQVRQLNVAQHF
TGCGCCAGCAGCCAAGTGCGGCAGCTTAACGTGGCCCAGCATTTT
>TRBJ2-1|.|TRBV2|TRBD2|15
CASSYPGLNMNEQFF
TGTGCCAGCAGTTACCCGGGACTAAACATGAATGAGCAGTTCTTC
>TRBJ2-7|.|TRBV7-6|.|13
CASSKQEAYEQYF
TGTGCCAGCAGTAAACAGGAAGCCTACGAGCAGTACTTC
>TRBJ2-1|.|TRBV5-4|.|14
CASSTPASYNEQFF
TGTGCCAGCAGCACTCCCGCTTCGTACAATGAGCAGTTCTTC
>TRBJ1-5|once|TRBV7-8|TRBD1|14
CASSQDRWNQPQHF
TGTGCCAGCAGCCAGGACAGGTGGAATCAGCCCCAGCATTTT
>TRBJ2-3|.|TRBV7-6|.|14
CASSFRQGTDTQYF
TGTGCCAGCAGCTTCAGACAGGGCACAGATACGCAGTATTTT
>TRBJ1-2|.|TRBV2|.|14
CASTEGPQNYGYTF
TGTGCCAGCACCGAGGGTCCCCAGAACTATGGCTACACCTTC
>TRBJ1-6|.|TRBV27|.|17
CASSLSGGGRANSPLHF
TGTGCCAGCAGTTTATCGGGGGGGGGAAGGGCGAATTCACCCCTCCACTTT
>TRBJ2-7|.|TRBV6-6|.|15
CASSYPRQPPYEQYF
TGTGCCAGCAGTTATCCCCGACAGCCCCCCTACGAGCAGTACTTC
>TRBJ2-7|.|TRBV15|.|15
CATSRDEPSSYEQYF
TGTGCCACCAGCAGAGATGAGCCGAGCTCCTACGAGCAGTACTTC
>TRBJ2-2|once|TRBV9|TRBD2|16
CASSVLAGANTGELFF
TGTGCCAGCAGCGTACTAGCGGGAGCGAACACCGGGGAGCTGTTTTTT
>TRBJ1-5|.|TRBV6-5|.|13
CASSSFQGQPQHF
TGTGCCAGCAGTTCTTTCCAGGGTCAGCCCCAGCATTTT
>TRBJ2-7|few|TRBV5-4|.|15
CASSLNRAQEFEQYF
TGTGCCAGCAGCTTGAACAGGGCGCAGGAATTTGAGCAGTACTTC
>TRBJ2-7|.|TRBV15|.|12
CATSREGGEQYF
TGTGCCACCAGCAGAGAGGGGGGCGAGCAGTACTTC
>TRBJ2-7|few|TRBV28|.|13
CASSRRLYAEQYF
TGTGCCAGCAGCCGCAGGTTATATGCCGAGCAGTACTTC
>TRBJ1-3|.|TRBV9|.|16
CASSPLGGSSGNTIYF
TGTGCCAGCAGCCCTCTGGGGGGGTCATCTGGAAACACCATATATTTT
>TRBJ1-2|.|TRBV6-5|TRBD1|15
CATKVQGASVYGYTF
TGTGCCACCAAAGTACAGGGGGCGAGTGTCTATGGCTACACCTTC
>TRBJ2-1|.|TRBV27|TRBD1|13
CASIRTGANEQFF
TGTGCCAGCATTAGGACAGGGGCGAATGAGCAGTTCTTC
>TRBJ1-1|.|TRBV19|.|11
CASIMNTEAFF
TGTGCCAGTATTATGAACACTGAAGCTTTCTTT
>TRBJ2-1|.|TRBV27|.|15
CASRAGTGNYNEQFF
TGTGCCAGCAGGGCGGGGACTGGCAACTACAATGAGCAGTTCTTC
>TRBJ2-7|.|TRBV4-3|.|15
CASSPGRGASYEQYF
TGCGCCAGCAGCCCAGGTAGGGGCGCCTCCTACGAGCAGTACTTC